The present TCR beta chain was sequenced within a study of early T cells in non-severe SARS-CoV-2 infection. Background on the study: Sequencing of unsorted whole blood was done on bulk RNA, leaving chains unpaired.

cDNA molecules, individually, were tagged with unique molecular identifiers. MiXCR, run by TCRdb on the 5' RACE reads, gives a single entry per CDR3 protein. The sample lists around 83,000 distinct CDR3 sequences; 10% to 15% were seen once. The sample holds a few counts of this clonotype. V was shortened by 2 bases and J by 0 bases, with 26 bases between the two germline ends. The length of the CDR3 is 20 residues. Germline V gene lookup returns CDR1 SGHAT and CDR2 FQDESV (reference sequence). The gene calls are TRBV11-1 and TRBJ2-7; perhaps TRBD2 as D (5 bases). This TCR was recovered from an adult who was a healthcare worker with PCR-confirmed SARS-CoV-2 infection or an uninfected control (not recorded which). The sequences come from whole blood, collected at baseline. As DNA, the CDR3 is TGTGCCAGCAGCTTATTCGGCGGTAGTGGAGGACCGAAGAGCTCCTACGAGCAGTACTTC. Its protein product is CASSLFGGSGGPKSSYEQYF.